One and the same sample provided the 8 T cell receptor beta chains below, sequenced in a study of shared clonotypes between healthy human individuals. Some clones are missing from TCRdb's copy, which holds only in-frame ones; the method was immunoSEQ multiplex PCR. This sample yields 2 million to 2.5 million clones, of which over 85% are seen a single time; 0.35% to 0.45% belongs to the top ten. Sequencing was carried out using naive CD4+ T cells from PBMCs. Subset defined: CD45RA+ positively selected. The receptors originated from a young man in good health. Some clones in this sample may be carry-over from other donors' samples.

On this clone: The same CDR3 also results from other DNA sequences found in this sample. The gene calls are TRBV27 and TRBJ1-1; D call uncertain. There are 13 residues in the CDR3. Per germline, CDR1 MNHEY and CDR2 SMNVEV (reference sequence). Trimming pared 2 bases from V and 1 base from J, leaving 5 bases between. The CDR3 coding sequence is TGTGCCAGCAGTTTAGTACGGAACACTGAAGCTTTCTTT. Its translation: CASSLVRNTEAFF.

This chain uses TRBV11-2 with TRBJ2-1, with 12 bases lining up with TRBD2. Trimming cost V 5 bases and J 4 bases; bases outside gene matches: 9. The V gene's germline CDR1 is SGHAT and CDR2 FQNNGV. The length of the CDR3 is 17 residues. CDR3 nucleotide sequence: TGTGCCAGCAGCCCGCAGGTTCTAGCGGGAGGGTACAATGAGCAGTTCTTC. Its protein is CASSPQVLAGGYNEQFF.

This chain connects TRBV7-9 to TRBJ1-2; no definite D call. CDR1 and CDR2 from the germline V gene are SEHNR and FQNEAQ (reference sequence). The length of the CDR3 is 14 residues. Trimming cost V 4 bases and J 2 bases, with 11 bases left between them. The CDR3 region is CASSSTGTNYGYTF. For the CDR3, the DNA is TGTGCCAGCAGCTCCACGGGTACAAACTATGGCTACACCTTC.

The rearrangement joins TRBV6-5 to TRBJ1-3; D perhaps matches TRBD1 (5 bases). V lost 6 bases, J lost 2 bases, and 14 bases lay in between. The germline CDR1 and CDR2 sequences are MNHEY and SVGAGI. The CDR3 consists of 15 residues. Here the CDR3 reads CASRSTGAPGNTIYF. The CDR3 nucleotides read TGTGCCAGCAGATCCACTGGGGCTCCTGGAAACACCATATATTTT.

The rearrangement links TRBV5-1 to TRBJ1-3, with unresolved D. The CDR3 contains 15 residues. The V gene lost 2 bases and the J gene lost 1 base, with 10 bases spanning the gap. The germline V gene has CDR1 SGHRS and CDR2 YFSETQ. CDR3 in amino acids: CASSFGILSGNTIYF. DNA of the CDR3: TGCGCCAGCAGCTTCGGTATTTTGTCTGGAAACACCATATATTTT.

The chain uses TRBV9 and TRBJ2-3; D is unresolved. Germline assignment: CDR1 SGDLS and CDR2 YYNGEE. This CDR3 is 13 amino acids long. Trimming cost V 4 bases and J 2 bases, with 8 bases left between them. CDR3 bases: TGTGCCAGCAGCCTAATATCCACAGATACGCAGTATTTT. Protein: CASSLISTDTQYF.

J is TRBJ2-1 and V is TRBV28, with 10 bases matching TRBD1. The CDR3 sequence is 13 residues long. Per germline, CDR1 MDHEN and CDR2 SYDVKM. V lost 6 bases, J lost 8 bases, and 4 bases stayed unmatched. The CDR3, as DNA: TGTGCCAGCAGGTCCGACAGGGGGCATGAGCAGTTCTTC. Protein product: CASRSDRGHEQFF. Full variable domain (rest looked up from reference TRBV28 and TRBJ2-1): DVKVTQSSRYLVKRTGEKVFLECVQDMDHENMFWYRQDPGLGLRLIYFSYDVKMKEKGDIPEGYSVSREKKERFSLILESASTNQTSMYLCASRSDRGHEQFFGPGTRLTVL.

In nucleotides, the CDR3 is TGTGCCAGCAGCGTAGAGGCAGTCGGGAGTTACTCCTACAATGAGCAGTTCTTC. Amino acid sequence: CASSVEAVGSYSYNEQFF. The J gene is TRBJ2-1, the V gene TRBV9; weak D call: TRBD2 (6 bases). CDR3 size: 18 residues. Trimming cost V 0 bases and J 0 bases, with 16 bases left between them. The germline V gene encodes CDR1 SGDLS and CDR2 YYNGEE.